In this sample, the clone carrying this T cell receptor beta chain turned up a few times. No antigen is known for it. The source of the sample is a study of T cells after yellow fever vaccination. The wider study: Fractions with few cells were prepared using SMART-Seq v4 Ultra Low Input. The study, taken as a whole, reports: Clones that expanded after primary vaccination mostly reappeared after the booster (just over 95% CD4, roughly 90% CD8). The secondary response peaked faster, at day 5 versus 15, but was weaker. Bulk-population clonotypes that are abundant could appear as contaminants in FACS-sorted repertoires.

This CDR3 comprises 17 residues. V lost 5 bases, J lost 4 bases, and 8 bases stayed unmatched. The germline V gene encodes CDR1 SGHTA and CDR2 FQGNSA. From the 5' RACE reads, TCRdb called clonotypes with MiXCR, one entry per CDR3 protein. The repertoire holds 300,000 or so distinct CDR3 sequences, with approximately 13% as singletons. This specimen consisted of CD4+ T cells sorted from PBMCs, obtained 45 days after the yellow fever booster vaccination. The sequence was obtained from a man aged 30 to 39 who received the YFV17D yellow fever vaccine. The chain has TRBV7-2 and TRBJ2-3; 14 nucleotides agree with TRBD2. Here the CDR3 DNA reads TGTGCCAGCAGCCCGGGACTAGCGGGAGTTCGTGCAGATACGCAGTATTTT. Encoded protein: CASSPGLAGVRADTQYF.